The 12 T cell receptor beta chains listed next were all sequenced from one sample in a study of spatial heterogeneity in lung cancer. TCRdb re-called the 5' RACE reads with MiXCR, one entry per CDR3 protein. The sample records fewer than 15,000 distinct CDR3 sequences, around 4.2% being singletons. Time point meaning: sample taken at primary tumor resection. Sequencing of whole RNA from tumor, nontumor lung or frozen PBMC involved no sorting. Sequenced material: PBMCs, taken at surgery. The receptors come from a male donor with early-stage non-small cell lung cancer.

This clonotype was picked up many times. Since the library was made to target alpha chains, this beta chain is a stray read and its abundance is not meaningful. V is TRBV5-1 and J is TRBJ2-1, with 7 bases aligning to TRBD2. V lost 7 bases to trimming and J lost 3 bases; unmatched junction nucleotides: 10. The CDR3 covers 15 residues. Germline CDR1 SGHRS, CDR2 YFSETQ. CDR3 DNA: TGCGCCAGCGGAGTGAGCGGGACTTACTACAATGAGCAGTTCTTC. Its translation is CASGVSGTYYNEQFF.

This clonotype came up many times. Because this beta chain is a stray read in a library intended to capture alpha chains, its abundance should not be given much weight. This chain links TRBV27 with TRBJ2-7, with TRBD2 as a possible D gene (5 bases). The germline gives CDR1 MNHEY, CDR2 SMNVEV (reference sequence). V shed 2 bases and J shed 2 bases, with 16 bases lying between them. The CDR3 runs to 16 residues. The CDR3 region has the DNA TGTGCCAGCAGTTTAGGGCCCGGACTTGGGGCCTACGAGCAGTACTTC. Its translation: CASSLGPGLGAYEQYF.

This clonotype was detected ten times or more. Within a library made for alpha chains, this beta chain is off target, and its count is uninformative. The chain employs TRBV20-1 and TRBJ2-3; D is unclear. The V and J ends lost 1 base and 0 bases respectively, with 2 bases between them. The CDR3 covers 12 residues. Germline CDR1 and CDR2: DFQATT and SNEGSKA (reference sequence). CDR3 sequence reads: CSARGSTDTQYF. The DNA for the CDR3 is TGCAGTGCTAGAGGGAGCACAGATACGCAGTATTTT.

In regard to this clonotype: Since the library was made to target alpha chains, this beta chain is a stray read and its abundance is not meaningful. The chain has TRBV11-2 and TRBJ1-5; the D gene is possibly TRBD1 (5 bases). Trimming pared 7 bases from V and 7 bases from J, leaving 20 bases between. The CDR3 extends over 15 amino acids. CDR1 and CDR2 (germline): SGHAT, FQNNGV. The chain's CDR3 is CASIRDYLVDQPQHF. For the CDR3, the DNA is TGTGCCAGCATCCGGGACTATCTTGTAGACCAGCCCCAGCATTTT.

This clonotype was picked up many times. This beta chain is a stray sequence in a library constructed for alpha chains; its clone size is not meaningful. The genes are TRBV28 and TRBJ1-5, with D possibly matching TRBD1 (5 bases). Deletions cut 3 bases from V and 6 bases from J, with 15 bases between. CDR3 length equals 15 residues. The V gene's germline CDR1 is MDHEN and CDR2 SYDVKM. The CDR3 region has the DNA TGTGCCAGCAGTTTGGGGGGGAGGGTTCGTCAGCCCCAGCATTTT. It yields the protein CASSLGGRVRQPQHF.

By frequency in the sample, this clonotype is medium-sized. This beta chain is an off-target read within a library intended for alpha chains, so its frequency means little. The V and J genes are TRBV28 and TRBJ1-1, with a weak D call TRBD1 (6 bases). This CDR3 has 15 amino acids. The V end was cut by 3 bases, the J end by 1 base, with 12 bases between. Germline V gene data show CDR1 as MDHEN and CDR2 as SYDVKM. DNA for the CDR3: TGTGCCAGCAGTTTTGGGCGGGGACAGAACACTGAAGCTTTCTTT. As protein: CASSFGRGQNTEAFF.

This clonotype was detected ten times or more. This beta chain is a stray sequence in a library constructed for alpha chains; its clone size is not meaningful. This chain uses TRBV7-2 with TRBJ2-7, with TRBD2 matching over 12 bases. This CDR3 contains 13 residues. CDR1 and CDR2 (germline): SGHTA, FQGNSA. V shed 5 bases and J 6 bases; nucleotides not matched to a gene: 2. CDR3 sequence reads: CASSLTSGSEQYF. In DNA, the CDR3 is TGTGCCAGCAGCCTGACTAGCGGGAGCGAGCAGTACTTC.

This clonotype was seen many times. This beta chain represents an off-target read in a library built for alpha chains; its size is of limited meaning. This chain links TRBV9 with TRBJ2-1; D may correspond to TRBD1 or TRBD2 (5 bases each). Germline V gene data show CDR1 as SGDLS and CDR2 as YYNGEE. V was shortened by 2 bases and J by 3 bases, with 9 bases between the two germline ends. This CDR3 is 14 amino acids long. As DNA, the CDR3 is TGTGCCAGCAGCGTGGGGACGAACTACAATGAGCAGTTCTTC. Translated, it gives CASSVGTNYNEQFF. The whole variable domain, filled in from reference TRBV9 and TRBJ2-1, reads DSGVTQTPKHLITATGQRVTLRCSPRSGDLSVYWYQQSLDQGLQFLIQYYNGEERAKGNILERFSAQQFPDLHSELNLSSLELGDSALYFCASSVGTNYNEQFFGPGTRLTVL.

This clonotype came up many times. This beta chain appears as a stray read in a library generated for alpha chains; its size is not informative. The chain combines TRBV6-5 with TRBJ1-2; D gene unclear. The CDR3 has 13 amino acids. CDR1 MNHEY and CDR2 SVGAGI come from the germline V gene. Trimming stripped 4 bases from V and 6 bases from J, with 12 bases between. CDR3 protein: CASSLRAGDGYTF. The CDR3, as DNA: TGTGCCAGCAGTTTAAGGGCGGGAGATGGCTACACCTTC.

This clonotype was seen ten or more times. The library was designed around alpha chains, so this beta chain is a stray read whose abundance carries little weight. The CDR3 coding sequence is TGTGCCAGCAGGGCGGGACTCTCCTACGAGCAGTACTTC. Translation: CASRAGLSYEQYF. The chain carries TRBV3-1 and TRBJ2-7; tentative D call: TRBD2 (6 bases). CDR1 is LGHDT and CDR2 is YNNKEL in the germline V gene (reference sequence). This CDR3 has 13 residues. V lost 6 bases to trimming and J lost 0 bases, with 9 bases between them.

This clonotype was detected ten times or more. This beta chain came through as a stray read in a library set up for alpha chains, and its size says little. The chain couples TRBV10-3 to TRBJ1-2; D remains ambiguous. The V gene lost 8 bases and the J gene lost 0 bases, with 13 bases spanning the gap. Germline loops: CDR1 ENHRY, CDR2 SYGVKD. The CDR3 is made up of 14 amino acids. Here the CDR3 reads CAIGTALTNYGYTF. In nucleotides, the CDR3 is TGTGCCATCGGCACAGCTCTTACTAACTATGGCTACACCTTC.

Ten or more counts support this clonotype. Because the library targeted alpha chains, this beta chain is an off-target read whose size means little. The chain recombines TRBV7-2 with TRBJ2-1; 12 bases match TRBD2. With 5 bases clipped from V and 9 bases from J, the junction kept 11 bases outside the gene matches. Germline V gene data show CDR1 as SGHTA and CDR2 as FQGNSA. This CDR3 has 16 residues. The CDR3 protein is CASSPRTSGKGGEQFF. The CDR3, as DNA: TGTGCCAGCAGCCCGAGGACTAGCGGGAAGGGAGGTGAGCAGTTCTTC.